This TCR beta chain was sequenced during a study of blood T cell repertoires in COVID-19. Original methodology: For nucleated cells, counts were estimated from reference gene primer amplification. Assay: immunoSEQ multiplex PCR; the TCRdb copy retains only in-frame clones and omits some. The V and J calls and clone size are taken from that table; D and trimming were inferred from the DNA. Found here are over 450,000 clones, about 91% of them singletons; the top ten hold roughly 0.92%. The CDR3 loop spans 16 amino acids. V shed 2 bases and J 5 bases; nucleotides not matched to a gene: 11. Per germline, CDR1 MNHEY and CDR2 SVGAGI.

Specimen: peripheral blood. This sequence was found in a man younger than 30 with COVID-19, enrolled during active disease. The chain joins TRBV6-5 to TRBJ1-2, with 7 bases identical to TRBD1. DNA of the CDR3: TGTGCCAGCAGTTACCAAAGACAGGGTAGTGTATATGGCTACACCTTC. Translation: CASSYQRQGSVYGYTF.